The rows below give T cell receptor beta chains drawn from one sample of a study of cytomegalovirus exposure and HLA in healthy donors. Measured with immunoSEQ multiplex PCR; TCRdb has only the in-frame clones, and not every one. This sample carries 90,000 to 140,000 clones, about 83% of them seen once, and the ten largest clones take about 6.3%. Sequencing was carried out using PBMCs. The source is a man aged 18 to 29 in good health and CMV-seronegative. Both conserved end residues are part of each CDR3. Each record gives: V gene, D gene, clone size, J gene, CDR3 DNA, CDR3 protein. D genes are given only for firm matches. Clone size appears in some rows only: once, few, many, or a class for an expanded clone.

V gene: TRBV6-5
D gene: .
clone size: .
J gene: TRBJ1-1
CDR3 DNA: TGTGCCAGCAGTTACTCGAAGGGGCCATTCACTGAAGCTTTCTTT
CDR3 protein: CASSYSKGPFTEAFF

V gene: TRBV7-2
D gene: TRBD1
clone size: few
J gene: TRBJ1-6
CDR3 DNA: TGTGCCAGCAGCTGGGACAGGTCCTCCTCACCCCTCCACTTT
CDR3 protein: CASSWDRSSSPLHF

V gene: TRBV29-1
D gene: .
clone size: .
J gene: TRBJ2-5
CDR3 DNA: TGCAGCGTTGAAGCTAGGCCCGGAGGACAAGAGACCCAGTACTTC
CDR3 protein: CSVEARPGGQETQYF

V gene: TRBV6-5
D gene: TRBD1
clone size: .
J gene: TRBJ2-7
CDR3 DNA: TGTGCCAGCAGTTTTCGGACAGGCTATAGGGACGAGCAGTACTTC
CDR3 protein: CASSFRTGYRDEQYF

V gene: TRBV4-3
D gene: .
clone size: .
J gene: TRBJ2-2
CDR3 DNA: TGCGCCAGCAGCCAAGATCCTAGCACGAACACCGGGGAGCTGTTTTTT
CDR3 protein: CASSQDPSTNTGELFF

V gene: TRBV5-6
D gene: .
clone size: .
J gene: TRBJ2-1
CDR3 DNA: TGTGCCAGCAGCTTGCGGGGAAGCTCCTACAATGAGCAGTTCTTC
CDR3 protein: CASSLRGSSYNEQFF

V gene: TRBV6-5
D gene: .
clone size: .
J gene: TRBJ2-5
CDR3 DNA: TGTGCCAGCAGTTACTCGATTATTCCACAGTCCGAGACCCAGTACTTC
CDR3 protein: CASSYSIIPQSETQYF

V gene: TRBV11-3
D gene: .
clone size: .
J gene: TRBJ2-5
CDR3 DNA: TGTGCCAGCAGCCCGCAAAGTAGTTTTATAGAGACCCAGTACTTC
CDR3 protein: CASSPQSSFIETQYF

V gene: TRBV19
D gene: .
clone size: once
J gene: TRBJ2-2
CDR3 DNA: TGTGCCAGTAGCCCCTTAGGGGTCAACACCGGGGAGCTGTTTTTT
CDR3 protein: CASSPLGVNTGELFF

V gene: TRBV9
D gene: .
clone size: .
J gene: TRBJ1-2
CDR3 DNA: TGTGCCAGCAGCGTCGGGATTTCTAACTATGGCTACACCTTC
CDR3 protein: CASSVGISNYGYTF

V gene: TRBV25-1
D gene: .
clone size: .
J gene: TRBJ1-2
CDR3 DNA: TGTGCCAGCAGTGAATATAGTAATACAGGCTATGGCTACACCTTC
CDR3 protein: CASSEYSNTGYGYTF

V gene: TRBV10-1
D gene: .
clone size: .
J gene: TRBJ1-1
CDR3 DNA: TGCGCCAGCAGTGAGTCCCGACAGACGAACACTGAAGCTTTCTTT
CDR3 protein: CASSESRQTNTEAFF

V gene: TRBV5-1
D gene: TRBD2
clone size: .
J gene: TRBJ2-7
CDR3 DNA: TGCGCCAGCAGCTTGGTAGCGGGAGGGACCTACGAGCAGTACTTC
CDR3 protein: CASSLVAGGTYEQYF

V gene: TRBV10-3
D gene: .
clone size: few
J gene: TRBJ2-1
CDR3 DNA: TGTGCCACCGCCGGAGCGAGTGATGAGCAGTTCTTC
CDR3 protein: CATAGASDEQFF

V gene: TRBV10-2
D gene: .
clone size: few
J gene: TRBJ2-3
CDR3 DNA: TGCGCCAGCAGTGATGGGGGAAGGGGGGATACGCAGTATTTT
CDR3 protein: CASSDGGRGDTQYF

V gene: TRBV11-2
D gene: .
clone size: .
J gene: TRBJ1-2
CDR3 DNA: TGTGCCAGCAGCTTAACGGGGGGCTACACCTTC
CDR3 protein: CASSLTGGYTF

V gene: TRBV7-9
D gene: .
clone size: .
J gene: TRBJ1-5
CDR3 DNA: TGTGCCAGCAGCCCTGGGGGAGGCCACCATCAGCCCCAGCATTTT
CDR3 protein: CASSPGGGHHQPQHF

V gene: TRBV4-3
D gene: .
clone size: .
J gene: TRBJ1-1
CDR3 DNA: TGCGCCAGCAGCCAGGGGTGGGACTCCGAACACTTGGGCACTGAAGCTTTCTTT
CDR3 protein: CASSQGWDSEHLGTEAFF

V gene: TRBV20-1
D gene: .
clone size: .
J gene: TRBJ2-2
CDR3 DNA: TGCAGTGCTGAGCGGACCGGGGAGCTGTTTTTT
CDR3 protein: CSAERTGELFF

V gene: TRBV5-1
D gene: TRBD1
clone size: .
J gene: TRBJ1-2
CDR3 DNA: TGCGCCAGCAGCCCGGGACAGATCATAGATAACTATGGCTACACCTTC
CDR3 protein: CASSPGQIIDNYGYTF

V gene: TRBV7-8
D gene: TRBD2
clone size: .
J gene: TRBJ2-2
CDR3 DNA: TGTGCCAGCAGCCTCGGGGGCGGGAGGGCCACCGGGGAGCTGTTTTTT
CDR3 protein: CASSLGGGRATGELFF

V gene: TRBV7-9
D gene: .
clone size: .
J gene: TRBJ2-5
CDR3 DNA: TGTGCCAGCAGCCCAAGTGCGGGGTCTAGGGAGACCCAGTACTTC
CDR3 protein: CASSPSAGSRETQYF

V gene: TRBV6-1
D gene: TRBD2
clone size: .
J gene: TRBJ2-5
CDR3 DNA: TGTGCCAGCAGCCCTAGCGGGCAAGAGACCCAGTACTTC
CDR3 protein: CASSPSGQETQYF

V gene: TRBV7-8
D gene: .
clone size: .
J gene: TRBJ1-1
CDR3 DNA: TGTGCCAGCAGCTTAGCTAGGGACACCACTGAAGCTTTCTTT
CDR3 protein: CASSLARDTTEAFF

V gene: TRBV5-4
D gene: TRBD2
clone size: .
J gene: TRBJ2-1
CDR3 DNA: TGTGCCAGCAGCTATCTAGCGGGAGGCCACTACAATGAGCAGTTCTTC
CDR3 protein: CASSYLAGGHYNEQFF

V gene: TRBV6-1
D gene: TRBD2
clone size: .
J gene: TRBJ2-2
CDR3 DNA: TGTGCCAGCAGTGAACGGACTAGCGGTGGCGGGGAGCTGTTTTTT
CDR3 protein: CASSERTSGGGELFF

V gene: TRBV7-2
D gene: TRBD1
clone size: .
J gene: TRBJ1-5
CDR3 DNA: TGTGCCAGCAGCCAACAGGGGGTTCAGCCCCAGCATTTT
CDR3 protein: CASSQQGVQPQHF

V gene: TRBV2
D gene: .
clone size: once
J gene: TRBJ1-1
CDR3 DNA: TGTGCCAGCACCGACCCAGGAGACAGCATGAACACTGAAGCTTTCTTT
CDR3 protein: CASTDPGDSMNTEAFF

V gene: TRBV6-5
D gene: TRBD2
clone size: .
J gene: TRBJ2-4
CDR3 DNA: TGTGCCAGCAGTTACTCGGCTAGCGGAAAAAACATTCAGTACTTC
CDR3 protein: CASSYSASGKNIQYF

V gene: TRBV4-2
D gene: TRBD1
clone size: .
J gene: TRBJ2-7
CDR3 DNA: TGTGCCAGCAGCCAAAACTCTCCTGACAGGGACTACGAGCAGTACTTC
CDR3 protein: CASSQNSPDRDYEQYF

V gene: TRBV6-5
D gene: TRBD1
clone size: .
J gene: TRBJ1-4
CDR3 DNA: TGTGCCAGCTCGGGACAGGGCCATGAAAAACTGTTTTTT
CDR3 protein: CASSGQGHEKLFF

V gene: TRBV6-5
D gene: .
clone size: .
J gene: TRBJ2-1
CDR3 DNA: TGTGCCAGCAGTTCGATTAAACGGAGCTCCTACAATGAGCAGTTCTTC
CDR3 protein: CASSSIKRSSYNEQFF

V gene: TRBV30
D gene: TRBD1
clone size: .
J gene: TRBJ2-2
CDR3 DNA: TGTGCCTCTCATACCGGGACAGATAATCCCGGGGAGCTGTTTTTT
CDR3 protein: CASHTGTDNPGELFF

V gene: TRBV4-3
D gene: TRBD2
clone size: many
J gene: TRBJ2-1
CDR3 DNA: TGCGCCAGCAGCCACCCTCCAGCGGGGTATGAGCAGTTCTTC
CDR3 protein: CASSHPPAGYEQFF

V gene: TRBV2
D gene: .
clone size: .
J gene: TRBJ1-4
CDR3 DNA: TGTGCCAGCAGTCCCACAGGCCCCGAAAAACTGTTTTTT
CDR3 protein: CASSPTGPEKLFF

V gene: TRBV7-3
D gene: .
clone size: .
J gene: TRBJ2-1
CDR3 DNA: TGTGCCAGCAGCCCCGCAGGGTCTAGGATGAATGAGCAGTTCTTC
CDR3 protein: CASSPAGSRMNEQFF

V gene: TRBV18
D gene: TRBD1
clone size: .
J gene: TRBJ1-4
CDR3 DNA: TGTGCCAGCTCACCCCTTGGGACAGGGGATAATGAAAAACTGTTTTTT
CDR3 protein: CASSPLGTGDNEKLFF

V gene: TRBV7-2
D gene: TRBD2
clone size: .
J gene: TRBJ2-3
CDR3 DNA: TGTGCCAGCAGCTCGCGCCGCGGGAGTTTGACAGATACGCAGTATTTT
CDR3 protein: CASSSRRGSLTDTQYF

V gene: TRBV9
D gene: .
clone size: .
J gene: TRBJ1-2
CDR3 DNA: TGTGCCAGCAGCGTAGCTTTGAAGAGGGATGGACTCTATGGCTACACCTTC
CDR3 protein: CASSVALKRDGLYGYTF

V gene: TRBV6-5
D gene: TRBD2
clone size: .
J gene: TRBJ2-3
CDR3 DNA: TGTGCCAGCAGTCGGCTAGCGGGAGGGAGAGATACGCAGTATTTT
CDR3 protein: CASSRLAGGRDTQYF

V gene: TRBV9
D gene: .
clone size: .
J gene: TRBJ2-6
CDR3 DNA: TGTGCCAGCAGCGCGGAGGTGGGGCAGGGGCCCCGCTCTGGGGCCAACGTCCTGACTTTC
CDR3 protein: CASSAEVGQGPRSGANVLTF

V gene: TRBV5-1
D gene: TRBD1
clone size: .
J gene: TRBJ2-1
CDR3 DNA: TGCGCCAGCAGCCCAGGACAGGGTTTGGGCAATGAGCAGTTCTTC
CDR3 protein: CASSPGQGLGNEQFF

V gene: TRBV7-9
D gene: TRBD2
clone size: .
J gene: TRBJ2-2
CDR3 DNA: TGTGCCAGCCGGGCCCGGGAGGACATTTACACCGGGGAGCTGTTTTTT
CDR3 protein: CASRAREDIYTGELFF

V gene: TRBV11-2
D gene: .
clone size: .
J gene: TRBJ1-2
CDR3 DNA: TGTGCCAGCAGCTTATCTGTTAGTGGACATCTGTATGGCTACACCTTC
CDR3 protein: CASSLSVSGHLYGYTF

V gene: TRBV5-1
D gene: .
clone size: once
J gene: TRBJ1-4
CDR3 DNA: TGCGCCAGCAGGCTGACAGCGGGGTCTAATGAAAAACTGTTTTTT
CDR3 protein: CASRLTAGSNEKLFF

V gene: TRBV4-3
D gene: TRBD1
clone size: .
J gene: TRBJ2-1
CDR3 DNA: TGCGCCAGCAGCCAAGATCCCTGGACAGGGAGCTCCTACAATGAGCAGTTCTTC
CDR3 protein: CASSQDPWTGSSYNEQFF

V gene: TRBV7-9
D gene: .
clone size: once
J gene: TRBJ2-7
CDR3 DNA: TGTTCCAGCAGTCTGTCGAGCTACGAGCAGTACTTC
CDR3 protein: CSSSLSSYEQYF

V gene: TRBV6-5
D gene: .
clone size: .
J gene: TRBJ2-7
CDR3 DNA: TGTGCCAGCACGGGTCGGATCTCCTACGAGCAGTACTTC
CDR3 protein: CASTGRISYEQYF

V gene: TRBV7-3
D gene: .
clone size: few
J gene: TRBJ2-5
CDR3 DNA: TGTGCCAGCAACAAGCGGGTGGAAGAGACCCAGTACTTC
CDR3 protein: CASNKRVEETQYF

V gene: TRBV29-1
D gene: TRBD2
clone size: .
J gene: TRBJ2-1
CDR3 DNA: TGCAGCGCCTTAAGTGGGACTAGGACCAATGAGCAGTTCTTC
CDR3 protein: CSALSGTRTNEQFF

V gene: TRBV9
D gene: TRBD1
clone size: .
J gene: TRBJ2-7
CDR3 DNA: TGTGCCAGCAGCTCCTCCGGGACAGGCTCCTACGAGCAGTACTTC
CDR3 protein: CASSSSGTGSYEQYF

V gene: TRBV7-2
D gene: TRBD2
clone size: .
J gene: TRBJ2-1
CDR3 DNA: TGTGCCAGCAGCTTATCGAGGACTAGCGGGAACAATGAGCAGTTCTTC
CDR3 protein: CASSLSRTSGNNEQFF

V gene: TRBV7-2
D gene: TRBD1
clone size: few
J gene: TRBJ1-2
CDR3 DNA: TGTGCCAGCAGCTTAAACAGGGGCAGTGGCTACACCTTC
CDR3 protein: CASSLNRGSGYTF